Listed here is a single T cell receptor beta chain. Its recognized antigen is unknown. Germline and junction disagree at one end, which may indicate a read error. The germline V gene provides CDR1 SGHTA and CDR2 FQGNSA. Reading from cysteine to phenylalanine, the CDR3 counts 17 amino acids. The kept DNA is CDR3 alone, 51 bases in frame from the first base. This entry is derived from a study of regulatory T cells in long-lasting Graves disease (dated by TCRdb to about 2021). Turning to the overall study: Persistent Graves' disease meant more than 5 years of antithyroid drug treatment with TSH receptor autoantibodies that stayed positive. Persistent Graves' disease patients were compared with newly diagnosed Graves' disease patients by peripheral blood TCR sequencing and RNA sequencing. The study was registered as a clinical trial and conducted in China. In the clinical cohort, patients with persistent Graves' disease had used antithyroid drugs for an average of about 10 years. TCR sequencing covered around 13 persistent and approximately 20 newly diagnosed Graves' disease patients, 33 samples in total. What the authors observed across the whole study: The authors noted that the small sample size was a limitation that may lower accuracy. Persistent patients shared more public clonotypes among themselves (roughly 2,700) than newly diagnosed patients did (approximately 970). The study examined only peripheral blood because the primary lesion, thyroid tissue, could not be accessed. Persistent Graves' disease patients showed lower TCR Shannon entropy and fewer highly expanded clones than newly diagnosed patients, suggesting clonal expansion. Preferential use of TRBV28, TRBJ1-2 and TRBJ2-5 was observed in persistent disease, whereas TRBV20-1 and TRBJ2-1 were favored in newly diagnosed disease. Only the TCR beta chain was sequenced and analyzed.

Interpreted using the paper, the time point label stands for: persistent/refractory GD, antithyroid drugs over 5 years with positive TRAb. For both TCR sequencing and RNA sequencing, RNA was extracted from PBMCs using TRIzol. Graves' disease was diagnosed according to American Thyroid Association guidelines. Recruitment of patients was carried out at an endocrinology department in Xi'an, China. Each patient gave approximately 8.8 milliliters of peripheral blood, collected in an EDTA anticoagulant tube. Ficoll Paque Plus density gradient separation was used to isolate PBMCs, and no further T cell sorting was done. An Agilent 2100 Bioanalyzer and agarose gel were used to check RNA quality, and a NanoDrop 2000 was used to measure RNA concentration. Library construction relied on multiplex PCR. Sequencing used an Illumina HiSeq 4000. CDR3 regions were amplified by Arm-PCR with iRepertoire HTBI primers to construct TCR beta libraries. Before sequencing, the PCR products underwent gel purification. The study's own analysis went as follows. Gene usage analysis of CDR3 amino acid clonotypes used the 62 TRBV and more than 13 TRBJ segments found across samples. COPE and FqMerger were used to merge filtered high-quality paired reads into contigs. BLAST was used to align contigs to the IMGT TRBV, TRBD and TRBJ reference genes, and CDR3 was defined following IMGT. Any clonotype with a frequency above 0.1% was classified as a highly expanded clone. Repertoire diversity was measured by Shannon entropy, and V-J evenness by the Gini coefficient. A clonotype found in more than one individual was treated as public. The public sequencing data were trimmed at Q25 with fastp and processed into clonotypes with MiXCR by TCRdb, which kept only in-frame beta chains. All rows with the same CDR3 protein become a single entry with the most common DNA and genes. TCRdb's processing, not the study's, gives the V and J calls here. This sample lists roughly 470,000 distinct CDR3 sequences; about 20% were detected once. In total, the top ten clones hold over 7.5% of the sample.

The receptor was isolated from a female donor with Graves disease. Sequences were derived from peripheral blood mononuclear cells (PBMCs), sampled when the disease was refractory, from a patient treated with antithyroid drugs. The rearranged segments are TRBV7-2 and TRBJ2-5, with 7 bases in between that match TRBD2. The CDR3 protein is CASSVAGASREPETQYF. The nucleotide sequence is TGTGCCAGCAGCGTAGCTGGCGCATCGCGGGAGCCGGAGACCCAGTACTTC.